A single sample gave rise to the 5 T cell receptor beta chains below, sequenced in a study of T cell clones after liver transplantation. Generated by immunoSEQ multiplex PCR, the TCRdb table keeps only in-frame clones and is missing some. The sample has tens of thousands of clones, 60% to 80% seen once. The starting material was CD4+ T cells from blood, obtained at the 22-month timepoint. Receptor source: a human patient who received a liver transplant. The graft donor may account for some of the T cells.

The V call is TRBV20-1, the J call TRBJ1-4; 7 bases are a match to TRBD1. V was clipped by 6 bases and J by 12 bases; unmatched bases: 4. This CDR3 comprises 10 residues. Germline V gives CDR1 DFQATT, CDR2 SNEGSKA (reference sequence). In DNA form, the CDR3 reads TGCAGTGCATCCGGACAGGAACTGTTTTTT. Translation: CSASGQELFF.

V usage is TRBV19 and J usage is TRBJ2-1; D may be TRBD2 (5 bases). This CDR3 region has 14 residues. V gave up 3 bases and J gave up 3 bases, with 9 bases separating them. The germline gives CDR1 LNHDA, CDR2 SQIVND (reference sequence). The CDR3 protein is CASSIRGSYNEQFF. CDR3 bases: TGTGCCAGTAGTATCCGGGGTAGCTACAATGAGCAGTTCTTC. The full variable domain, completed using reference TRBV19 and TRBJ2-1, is DGGITQSPKYLFRKEGQNVTLSCEQNLNHDAMYWYRQDPGQGLRLIYYSQIVNDFQKGDIAEGYSVSREKKESFPLTVTSAQKNPTAFYLCASSIRGSYNEQFFGPGTRLTVL.

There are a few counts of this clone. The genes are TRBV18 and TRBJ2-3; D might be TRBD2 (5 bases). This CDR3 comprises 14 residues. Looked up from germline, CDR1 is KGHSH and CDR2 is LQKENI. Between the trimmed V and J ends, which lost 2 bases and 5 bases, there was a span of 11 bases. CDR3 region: CASSPIGVRDTQYF. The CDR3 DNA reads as TGTGCCAGCTCACCAATCGGGGTCAGAGATACGCAGTATTTT. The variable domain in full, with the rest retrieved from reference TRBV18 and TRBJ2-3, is NAGVMQNPRHLVRRRGQEARLRCSPMKGHSHVYWYRQLPEEGLKFMVYLQKENIIDESGMPKERFSAEFPKEGPSILRIQQVVRGDSAAYFCASSPIGVRDTQYFGPGTRLTVL.

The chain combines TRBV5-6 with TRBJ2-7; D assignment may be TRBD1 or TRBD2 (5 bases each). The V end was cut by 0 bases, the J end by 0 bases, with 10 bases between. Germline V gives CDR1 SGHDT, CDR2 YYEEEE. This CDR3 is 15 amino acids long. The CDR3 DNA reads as TGTGCCAGCAGCTTGGCAGGGACCCTCTCCTACGAGCAGTACTTC. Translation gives CASSLAGTLSYEQYF.

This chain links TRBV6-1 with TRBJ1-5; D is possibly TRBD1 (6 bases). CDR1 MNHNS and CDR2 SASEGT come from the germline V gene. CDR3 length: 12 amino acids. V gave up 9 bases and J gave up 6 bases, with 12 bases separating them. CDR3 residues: CASLQGGQPQHF. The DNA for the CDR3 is TGTGCCAGTCTACAGGGCGGTCAGCCCCAGCATTTT.